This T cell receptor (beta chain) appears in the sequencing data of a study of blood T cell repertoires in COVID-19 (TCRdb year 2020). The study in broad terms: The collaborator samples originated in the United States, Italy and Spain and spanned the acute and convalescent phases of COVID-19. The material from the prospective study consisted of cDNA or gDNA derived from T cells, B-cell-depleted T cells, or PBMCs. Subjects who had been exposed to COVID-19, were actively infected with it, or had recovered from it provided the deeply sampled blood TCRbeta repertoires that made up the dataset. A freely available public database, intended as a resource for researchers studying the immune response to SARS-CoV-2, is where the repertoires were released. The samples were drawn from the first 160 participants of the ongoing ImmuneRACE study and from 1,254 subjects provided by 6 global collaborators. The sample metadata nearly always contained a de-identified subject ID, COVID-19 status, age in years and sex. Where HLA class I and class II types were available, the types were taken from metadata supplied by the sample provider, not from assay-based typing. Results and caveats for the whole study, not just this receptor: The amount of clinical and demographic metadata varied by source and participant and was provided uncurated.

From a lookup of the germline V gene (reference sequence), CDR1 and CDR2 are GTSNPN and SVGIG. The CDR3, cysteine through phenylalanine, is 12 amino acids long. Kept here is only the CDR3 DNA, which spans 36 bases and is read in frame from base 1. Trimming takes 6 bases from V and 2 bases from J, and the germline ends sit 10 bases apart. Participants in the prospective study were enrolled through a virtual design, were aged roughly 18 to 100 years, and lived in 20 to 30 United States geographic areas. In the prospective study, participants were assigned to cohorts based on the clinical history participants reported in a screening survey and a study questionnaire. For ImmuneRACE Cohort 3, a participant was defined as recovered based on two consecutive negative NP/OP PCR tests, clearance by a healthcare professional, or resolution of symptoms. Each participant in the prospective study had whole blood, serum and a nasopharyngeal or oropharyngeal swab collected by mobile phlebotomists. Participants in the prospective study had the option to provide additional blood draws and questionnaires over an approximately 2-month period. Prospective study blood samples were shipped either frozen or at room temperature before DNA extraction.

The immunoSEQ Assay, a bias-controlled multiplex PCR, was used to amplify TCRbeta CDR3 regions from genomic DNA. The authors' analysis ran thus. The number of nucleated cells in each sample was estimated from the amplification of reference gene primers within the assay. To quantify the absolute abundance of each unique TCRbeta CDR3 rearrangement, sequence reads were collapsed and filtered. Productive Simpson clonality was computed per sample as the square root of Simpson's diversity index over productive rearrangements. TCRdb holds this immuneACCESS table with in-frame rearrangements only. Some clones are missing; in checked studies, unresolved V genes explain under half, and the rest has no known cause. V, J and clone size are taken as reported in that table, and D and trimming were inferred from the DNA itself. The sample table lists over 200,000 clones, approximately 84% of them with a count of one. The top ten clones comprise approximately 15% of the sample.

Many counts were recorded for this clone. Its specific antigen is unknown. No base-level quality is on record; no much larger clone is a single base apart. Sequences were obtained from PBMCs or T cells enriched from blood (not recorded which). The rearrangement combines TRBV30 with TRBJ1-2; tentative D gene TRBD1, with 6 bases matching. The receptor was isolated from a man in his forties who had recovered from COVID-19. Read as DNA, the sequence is TGTGCCTGCAGGGGAGGGAACTATGGCTACACCTTC. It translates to CACRGGNYGYTF.